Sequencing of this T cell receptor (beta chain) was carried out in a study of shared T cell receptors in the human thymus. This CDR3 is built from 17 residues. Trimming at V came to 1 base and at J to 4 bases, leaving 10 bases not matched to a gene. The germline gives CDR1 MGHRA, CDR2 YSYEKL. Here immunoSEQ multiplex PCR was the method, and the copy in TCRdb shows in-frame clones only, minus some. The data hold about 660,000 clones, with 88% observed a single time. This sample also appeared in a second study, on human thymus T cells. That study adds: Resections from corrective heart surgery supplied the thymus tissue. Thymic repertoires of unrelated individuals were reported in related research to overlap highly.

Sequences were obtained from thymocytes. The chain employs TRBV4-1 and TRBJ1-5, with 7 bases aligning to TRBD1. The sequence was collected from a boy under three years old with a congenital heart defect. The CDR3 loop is CASSQGTEGQRNQPQHF. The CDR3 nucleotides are TGCGCCAGCAGCCAAGGGACCGAGGGACAGCGAAATCAGCCCCAGCATTTT.